Listed below are T cell receptor beta chains from one sample, sequenced in a study of human T cells and chemical hapten exposure. A single record per CDR3 protein comes from TCRdb applying MiXCR to the 5' RACE reads. The data show some 150,000 distinct CDR3 sequences, over 3.5% seen once. Receptor source: a female donor in good health. CDR3s include the opening cysteine and the closing phenylalanine or tryptophan. Each record gives: V gene, J gene, D gene, clone size, CDR3 protein, CDR3 DNA. A D gene is named only where the DNA matches it firmly. Clone size is stated in some rows and not others, as once, few, many or a class when expanded.

V: TRBV5-8
J: TRBJ2-3
D: TRBD2
size: many
CDR3: CASSSGRGVRTDTQYF
DNA: TGTGCCAGCAGCTCAGGGCGGGGGGTTCGCACAGATACGCAGTATTTT

V: TRBV5-1
J: TRBJ2-7
D: TRBD1
size: few
CDR3: CASSRDRGLADEQYF
DNA: TGCGCCAGCAGCCGGGACAGGGGGCTGGCTGACGAGCAGTACTTC

V: TRBV11-2
J: TRBJ2-5
D: -
size: many
CDR3: CASSRDLGTETQYF
DNA: TGTGCCAGCAGCCGCGACCTGGGCACGGAGACCCAGTACTTC

V: TRBV6-2/TRBV6-3
J: TRBJ2-3
D: -
size: many
CDR3: CASSVWGDTQYF
DNA: TGTGCCAGCAGTGTTTGGGGGGATACGCAGTATTTT

V: TRBV20-1
J: TRBJ1-2
D: -
size: many
CDR3: CSARDPKTANYGYTF
DNA: TGCAGTGCTAGAGATCCCAAGACAGCTAACTATGGCTACACCTTC

V: TRBV5-1
J: TRBJ1-1
D: -
size: few
CDR3: CASSLGHLNTEAFF
DNA: TGCGCCAGCAGCCTGGGGCACCTGAACACTGAAGCTTTCTTT

V: TRBV18
J: TRBJ2-4
D: -
size: many
CDR3: CASSPNKNIQYF
DNA: TGTGCCAGCTCACCAAACAAAAACATTCAGTACTTC

V: TRBV12-3/TRBV12-4
J: TRBJ2-1
D: TRBD2
size: many
CDR3: CASSATSGGRKEQFF
DNA: TGTGCCAGCAGTGCTACTAGCGGGGGAAGGAAGGAGCAGTTCTTC

V: TRBV7-2
J: TRBJ2-2
D: -
size: many
CDR3: CASPETGEPSNTGELFF
DNA: TGTGCCAGCCCGGAGACAGGCGAACCCTCGAACACCGGGGAGCTGTTTTTT

V: TRBV7-2
J: TRBJ2-5
D: -
size: -
CDR3: CASSLGSQETQYF
DNA: TGTGCCAGCAGCTTAGGGAGCCAAGAGACCCAGTACTTC

V: TRBV7-2
J: TRBJ2-7
D: TRBD2
size: many
CDR3: CASSITSGGPYEQYF
DNA: TGTGCCAGCAGCATTACTAGCGGGGGCCCCTACGAGCAGTACTTC

V: TRBV7-8
J: TRBJ1-1
D: TRBD1
size: many
CDR3: CASSLAGDRTNTEAFF
DNA: TGTGCCAGCAGCTTAGCGGGGGACAGGACGAACACTGAAGCTTTCTTT

V: TRBV3-1
J: TRBJ2-7
D: -
size: -
CDR3: CASSNTGENEQYF
DNA: TGTGCCAGCAGCAATACAGGCGAGAACGAGCAGTACTTC

V: TRBV20-1
J: TRBJ2-7
D: -
size: -
CDR3: CSARLDGGYEQYF
DNA: TGCAGTGCTAGACTCGATGGGGGCTACGAGCAGTACTTC

V: TRBV5-4
J: TRBJ1-4
D: TRBD1
size: many
CDR3: CASSPRDREGEKLFF
DNA: TGTGCCAGCAGCCCCCGGGACAGGGAGGGAGAAAAACTGTTTTTT

V: TRBV13
J: TRBJ2-1
D: -
size: many
CDR3: CASSFEGPYNEQFF
DNA: TGTGCCAGCAGCTTCGAGGGACCGTACAATGAGCAGTTCTTC

V: TRBV5-1
J: TRBJ2-1
D: -
size: many
CDR3: CASSLGLIEQFF
DNA: TGCGCCAGCAGCTTGGGCCTGATTGAGCAGTTCTTC

V: TRBV5-1
J: TRBJ1-6
D: -
size: many
CDR3: CASSSTGRNSPLHF
DNA: TGCGCCAGCAGCTCTACAGGTCGTAATTCACCCCTCCACTTT

V: TRBV19
J: TRBJ2-5
D: -
size: many
CDR3: CASSMRTALYQETQYF
DNA: TGTGCCAGTAGTATGAGGACAGCGCTATACCAAGAGACCCAGTACTTC

V: TRBV2
J: TRBJ2-1
D: TRBD2
size: few
CDR3: CASSEKRSGGYNEQFF
DNA: TGTGCCAGCAGTGAAAAGAGGAGCGGGGGGTACAATGAGCAGTTCTTC

V: TRBV4-2
J: TRBJ1-4
D: -
size: many
CDR3: CASSQDGRQPFEKLFF
DNA: TGTGCCAGCAGCCAAGATGGGCGACAGCCGTTTGAAAAACTGTTTTTT

V: TRBV15
J: TRBJ2-7
D: -
size: -
CDR3: CATSRVTLRPEGVEQYF
DNA: TGTGCCACCAGCAGAGTGACACTCCGCCCAGAGGGGGTCGAGCAGTACTTC

V: TRBV28
J: TRBJ1-2
D: TRBD1
size: many
CDR3: CASRHQGEVNYGYTF
DNA: TGTGCCAGCAGGCATCAGGGGGAAGTGAACTATGGCTACACCTTC

V: TRBV4-1
J: TRBJ1-5
D: -
size: many
CDR3: CASRQTGFNQPQHF
DNA: TGCGCCAGCAGGCAGACAGGTTTCAATCAGCCCCAGCATTTT

V: TRBV27
J: TRBJ1-6
D: -
size: many
CDR3: CASTRSSYNSPLHF
DNA: TGTGCCAGCACCCGCAGCTCCTATAATTCACCCCTCCACTTT

V: TRBV7-9
J: TRBJ2-7
D: -
size: many
CDR3: CASSLGGLVYYEQYF
DNA: TGTGCCAGCAGCTTAGGGGGACTGGTTTATTACGAGCAGTACTTC

V: TRBV18
J: TRBJ2-3
D: -
size: many
CDR3: CASSRGDTQYF
DNA: TGTGCCAGCTCACGAGGGGATACGCAGTATTTT

V: TRBV5-5
J: TRBJ1-2
D: TRBD1
size: -
CDR3: CASSELTGAPTYYGDTF
DNA: TGTGCCAGCAGCGAATTGACAGGGGCGCCGACCTACTATGGCGACACCTTC

V: TRBV7-8
J: TRBJ2-3
D: -
size: many
CDR3: CASSLDGTDTQYF
DNA: TGTGCCAGCAGCTTAGACGGTACAGATACGCAGTATTTT

V: TRBV6-2/TRBV6-3
J: TRBJ2-1
D: -
size: many
CDR3: CASTATTQWGEQFF
DNA: TGTGCCAGCACCGCGACTACCCAATGGGGTGAGCAGTTCTTC

V: TRBV2
J: TRBJ1-6
D: -
size: many
CDR3: CASRGIRSDSPLHF
DNA: TGTGCCAGCAGGGGCATACGCTCGGATTCACCCCTCCACTTT

V: TRBV7-2
J: TRBJ2-5
D: TRBD2
size: -
CDR3: CASSFRTSGGTETQYF
DNA: TGTGCCAGCAGCTTTAGGACTAGCGGGGGTACGGAGACCCAGTACTTC

V: TRBV29-1
J: TRBJ2-3
D: -
size: many
CDR3: CSVEDWGGLARSTQYF
DNA: TGCAGCGTTGAAGATTGGGGGGGGCTAGCGAGAAGCACGCAGTATTTT

V: TRBV5-6
J: TRBJ1-6
D: -
size: medium-sized
CDR3: CASSLSSAPLHF
DNA: TGTGCCAGCAGCTTGTCGTCCGCCCCCCTCCACTTT

V: TRBV7-9
J: TRBJ1-4
D: TRBD1
size: few
CDR3: CASSPYRGDEKLFF
DNA: TGTGCCAGCAGCCCGTACAGGGGTGATGAAAAACTGTTTTTT

V: TRBV6-6
J: TRBJ2-1
D: TRBD2
size: many
CDR3: CASSYSGGSYYNEQFF
DNA: TGTGCCAGCAGTTACTCGGGCGGGAGCTACTACAATGAGCAGTTCTTC

V: TRBV7-2
J: TRBJ1-5
D: -
size: few
CDR3: CASSLEGVVNQPQHF
DNA: TGTGCCAGCAGCTTGGAAGGTGTGGTCAATCAGCCCCAGCATTTT

V: TRBV7-2
J: TRBJ2-7
D: -
size: many
CDR3: CASSLDSGLSYEQYF
DNA: TGTGCCAGCAGCTTAGATAGCGGCCTCTCCTACGAGCAGTACTTC

V: TRBV18
J: TRBJ1-1
D: -
size: few
CDR3: CASSPITGTEAFF
DNA: TGTGCCAGCTCACCAATAACAGGGACTGAAGCTTTCTTT

V: TRBV12-3/TRBV12-4
J: TRBJ1-4
D: TRBD1
size: many
CDR3: CASSVTGGRHEKLFF
DNA: TGTGCCAGCAGTGTTACAGGGGGTCGACATGAAAAACTGTTTTTT

V: TRBV5-1
J: TRBJ2-1
D: -
size: many
CDR3: CASSLDGGAIEQFF
DNA: TGCGCCAGCAGCTTGGACGGGGGTGCCATTGAGCAGTTCTTC

V: TRBV7-9
J: TRBJ1-2
D: -
size: few
CDR3: CASSSARENYGYTF
DNA: TGTGCCAGCAGCTCCGCCAGAGAAAACTATGGCTACACCTTC

V: TRBV7-3
J: TRBJ2-4
D: TRBD2
size: many
CDR3: CASSPSSGGVLAKNIQYF
DNA: TGTGCCAGCAGCCCGTCTAGCGGGGGGGTCTTAGCCAAAAACATTCAGTACTTC

V: TRBV18
J: TRBJ2-5
D: -
size: -
CDR3: CASSPFAGQETQYF
DNA: TGTGCCAGCTCACCGTTTGCAGGCCAAGAGACCCAGTACTTC

V: TRBV20-1
J: TRBJ2-7
D: -
size: many
CDR3: CSAQDRLIYEQYF
DNA: TGCAGTGCCCAGGACCGTTTAATCTACGAGCAGTACTTC

V: TRBV5-4
J: TRBJ1-1
D: TRBD1
size: many
CDR3: CASSSDPAGGGTEAFF
DNA: TGTGCCAGCAGCTCGGACCCCGCAGGGGGCGGCACTGAAGCTTTCTTT

V: TRBV20-1
J: TRBJ2-1
D: -
size: many
CDR3: CSARVQPNNEQFF
DNA: TGCAGTGCTAGAGTCCAGCCCAACAATGAGCAGTTCTTC

V: TRBV7-6
J: TRBJ2-7
D: TRBD1
size: many
CDR3: CASSPGTAFSYEQYF
DNA: TGTGCCAGCAGCCCCGGGACAGCCTTCTCATACGAGCAGTACTTC

V: TRBV9
J: TRBJ1-1
D: -
size: -
CDR3: CASSTSGSNTEAFF
DNA: TGTGCCAGCAGCACTAGCGGCTCGAACACTGAAGCTTTCTTT

V: TRBV12-3/TRBV12-4
J: TRBJ2-2
D: TRBD1
size: many
CDR3: CASSKDRVTGELFF
DNA: TGTGCCAGCAGTAAGGACAGGGTAACCGGGGAGCTGTTTTTT

V: TRBV9
J: TRBJ1-1
D: -
size: many
CDR3: CASSEGGNTEAFF
DNA: TGTGCCAGCAGCGAGGGGGGGAACACTGAAGCTTTCTTT

V: TRBV29-1
J: TRBJ2-4
D: -
size: many
CDR3: CSVGSPGAQYF
DNA: TGCAGCGTTGGTAGTCCTGGAGCTCAGTACTTC

V: TRBV7-8
J: TRBJ1-6
D: -
size: many
CDR3: CASSLVIRETVNSPLHF
DNA: TGTGCCAGCAGCTTAGTGATTAGGGAGACAGTTAATTCACCCCTCCACTTT

V: TRBV14
J: TRBJ2-6
D: -
size: many
CDR3: CASSQVGPPFPGANVLTF
DNA: TGTGCCAGCAGCCAAGTCGGACCCCCTTTTCCTGGGGCCAACGTCCTGACTTTC